These T cell receptor beta chains were read from a single sample in a study of a mutant IDH1 vaccine in newly diagnosed glioma. Repertoires were generated with immunoSEQ multiplex PCR, while TCRdb's copy carries only in-frame clones and drops some. The sample has about 38,000 clones; roughly 79% are singletons. No cognate antigen is known for these TCRs. The sequencing here drew on PBMCs, taken from a glioma patient whose treatment included an IDH1 peptide vaccine. These receptors were taken from a man in his forties with glioma. CDR3s include the opening cysteine and the closing phenylalanine or tryptophan. A D gene is named only where the DNA matches it firmly. Only part of the rows carry a size: once, few, many, or a class if the clone is expanded.

CASSLGTSYHYEQYF | TGTGCCAGCAGCCTCGGGACTAGCTATCACTACGAGCAGTACTTC | TRBJ2-7 | TRBV7-8 | NA | TRBD2
CSVLIHPGERGYTF | TGCAGCGTATTAATTCACCCAGGGGAGAGGGGCTACACCTTC | TRBJ1-2 | TRBV29-1 | NA | NA
CASSWSGEYEQYF | TGTGCCAGCAGCTGGTCAGGGGAGTACGAGCAGTACTTC | TRBJ2-7 | TRBV7-2 | NA | NA
CASSPRGAYQETQYF | TGTGCCAGCAGCCCCAGGGGCGCCTACCAAGAGACCCAGTACTTC | TRBJ2-5 | TRBV5-8 | once | NA
CASSPLRGISGDAGELFF | TGTGCCAGCAGCCCCCTAAGAGGAATCTCAGGGGACGCCGGGGAGCTGTTTTTT | TRBJ2-2 | TRBV28 | NA | NA
CASSFDGELFF | TGTGCCAGCAGCTTTGATGGGGAGCTGTTTTTT | TRBJ2-2 | TRBV7-2 | NA | NA
CASKTGQLGTEAFF | TGTGCCAGCAAAACGGGGCAGTTGGGAACTGAAGCTTTCTTT | TRBJ1-1 | TRBV27 | NA | NA
CASTMTGNTEAFF | TGTGCCAGCACTATGACAGGGAACACTGAAGCTTTCTTT | TRBJ1-1 | TRBV6-1 | few | NA
CASSLAGPREQFF | TGCGCCAGCAGCTTGGCGGGGCCTCGGGAGCAGTTCTTC | TRBJ2-1 | TRBV5-1 | NA | NA
CASSLEGRDGYTF | TGTGCCAGCAGTTTAGAGGGCAGGGATGGCTACACCTTC | TRBJ1-2 | TRBV28 | NA | NA
CASSLDTGVGYTF | TGCGCCAGCAGCTTGGATACGGGAGTAGGCTACACCTTC | TRBJ1-2 | TRBV5-1 | NA | NA
CASSLVGKYTGELFF | TGTGCCAGCAGCTTAGTCGGCAAATACACCGGGGAGCTGTTTTTT | TRBJ2-2 | TRBV11-2 | NA | NA
CASSRDRANYGYTF | TGTGCCAGCAGCCGGGACAGGGCCAACTATGGCTACACCTTC | TRBJ1-2 | TRBV7-2 | NA | TRBD1
CASSQGGAYGYTF | TGCGCCAGCAGCCAAGGGGGGGCATATGGCTACACCTTC | TRBJ1-2 | TRBV4-1 | NA | NA
CASIKPGSGANVLTF | TGTGCCAGCATTAAACCCGGCTCTGGGGCCAACGTCCTGACTTTC | TRBJ2-6 | TRBV5-6 | NA | NA
CASSPFQPADNEQFF | TGTGCCAGCAGTCCATTCCAGCCAGCGGACAATGAGCAGTTCTTC | TRBJ2-1 | TRBV28 | NA | NA
CASGPQAAYNEQFF | TGTGCTAGTGGGCCCCAAGCCGCCTACAATGAGCAGTTCTTC | TRBJ2-1 | TRBV12-5 | NA | NA
CASSGDRGYGYTF | TGTGCCAGCAGTGGGGACAGGGGGTATGGCTACACCTTC | TRBJ1-2 | TRBV27 | once | TRBD1
CSVEETANTEAFF | TGCAGCGTTGAAGAAACAGCGAACACTGAAGCTTTCTTT | TRBJ1-1 | TRBV29-1 | few | NA
CASSSTLTSAFPGDTQYF | TGTGCCAGCAGCTCGACCCTGACTAGCGCTTTCCCCGGGGATACGCAGTATTTT | TRBJ2-3 | TRBV11-2 | NA | TRBD2
CASSGRDRRGYTF | TGTGCCAGCAGCGGCCGGGACAGGCGAGGCTACACCTTC | TRBJ1-2 | TRBV11-2 | NA | TRBD1
CASSELAGGQETQYF | TGTGCCAGCAGTGAACTAGCGGGAGGGCAAGAGACCCAGTACTTC | TRBJ2-5 | TRBV6-1 | NA | TRBD2
CASSQDLQGYEQYF | TGTGCCAGCAGCCAAGATCTACAGGGCTACGAGCAGTACTTC | TRBJ2-7 | TRBV14 | once | NA